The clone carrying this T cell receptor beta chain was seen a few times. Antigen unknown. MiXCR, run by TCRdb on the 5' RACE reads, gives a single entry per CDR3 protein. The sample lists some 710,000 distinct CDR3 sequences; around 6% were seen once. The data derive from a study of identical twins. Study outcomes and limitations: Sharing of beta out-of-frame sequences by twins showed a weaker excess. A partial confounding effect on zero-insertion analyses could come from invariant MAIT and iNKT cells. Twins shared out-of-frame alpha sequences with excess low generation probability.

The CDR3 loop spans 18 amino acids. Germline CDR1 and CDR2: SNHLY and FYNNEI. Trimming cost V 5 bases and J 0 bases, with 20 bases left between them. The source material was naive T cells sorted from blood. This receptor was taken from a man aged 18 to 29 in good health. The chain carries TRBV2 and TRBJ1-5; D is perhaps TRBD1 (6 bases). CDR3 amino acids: CASSIPSTGDYSNQPQHF. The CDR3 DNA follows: TGTGCCAGCAGTATTCCTTCGACAGGTGACTATAGCAATCAGCCCCAGCATTTT.